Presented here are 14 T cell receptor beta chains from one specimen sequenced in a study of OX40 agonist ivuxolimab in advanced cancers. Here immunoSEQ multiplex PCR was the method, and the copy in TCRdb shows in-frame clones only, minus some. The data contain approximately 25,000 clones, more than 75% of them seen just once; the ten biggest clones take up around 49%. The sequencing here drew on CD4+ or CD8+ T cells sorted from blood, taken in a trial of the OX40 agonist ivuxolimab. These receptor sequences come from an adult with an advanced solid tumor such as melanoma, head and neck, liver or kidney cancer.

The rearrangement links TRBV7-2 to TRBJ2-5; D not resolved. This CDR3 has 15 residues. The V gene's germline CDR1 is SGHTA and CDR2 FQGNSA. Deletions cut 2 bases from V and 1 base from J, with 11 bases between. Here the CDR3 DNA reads TGTGCCAGCAGCTTATATACCGGGCCCCAAGAGACCCAGTACTTC. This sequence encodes CASSLYTGPQETQYF.

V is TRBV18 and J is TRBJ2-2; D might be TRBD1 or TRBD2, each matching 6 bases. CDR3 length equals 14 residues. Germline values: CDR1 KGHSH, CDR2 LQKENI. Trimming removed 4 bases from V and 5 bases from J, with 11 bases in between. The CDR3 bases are TGTGCCAGCTCACGGGGGGCGAGTACCGGGGAGCTGTTTTTT. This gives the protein CASSRGASTGELFF.

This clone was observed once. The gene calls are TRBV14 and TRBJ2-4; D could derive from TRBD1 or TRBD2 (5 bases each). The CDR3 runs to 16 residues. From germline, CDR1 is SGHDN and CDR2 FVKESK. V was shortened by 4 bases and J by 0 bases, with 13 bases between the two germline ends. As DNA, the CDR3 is TGTGCCAGCAGCCGCTCGGGACGGCTAGCCAAAAACATTCAGTACTTC. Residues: CASSRSGRLAKNIQYF.

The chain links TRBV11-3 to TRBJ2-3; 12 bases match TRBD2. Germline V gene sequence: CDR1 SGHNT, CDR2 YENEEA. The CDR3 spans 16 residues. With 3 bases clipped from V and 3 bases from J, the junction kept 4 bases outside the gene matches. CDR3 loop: CASSFLAGGRTDTQYF. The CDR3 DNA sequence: TGTGCCAGCAGCTTTCTAGCGGGAGGGAGAACAGATACGCAGTATTTT.

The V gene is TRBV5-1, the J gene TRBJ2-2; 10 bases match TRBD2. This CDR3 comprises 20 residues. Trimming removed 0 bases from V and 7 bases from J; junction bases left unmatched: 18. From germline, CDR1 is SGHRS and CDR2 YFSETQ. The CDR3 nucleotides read TGCGCCAGCAGCTTGGCGCAGGGGCTCCTAGCGGGGGCCTACGGCGGGGAGCTGTTTTTT. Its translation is CASSLAQGLLAGAYGGELFF.

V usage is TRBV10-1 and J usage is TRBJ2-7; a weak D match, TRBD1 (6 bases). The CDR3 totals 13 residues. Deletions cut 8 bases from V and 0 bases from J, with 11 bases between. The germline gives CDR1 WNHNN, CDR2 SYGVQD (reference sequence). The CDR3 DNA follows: TGCGCCAGCTCGGGACATTCCTCCTACGAGCAGTACTTC. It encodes CASSGHSSYEQYF.

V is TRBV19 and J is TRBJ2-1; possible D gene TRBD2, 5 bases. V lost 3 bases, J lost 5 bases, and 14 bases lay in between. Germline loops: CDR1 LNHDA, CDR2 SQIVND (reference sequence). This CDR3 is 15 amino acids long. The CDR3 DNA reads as TGTGCCAGTAGTATCCCTAGCAGGTCCCACAATGAGCAGTTCTTC. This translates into CASSIPSRSHNEQFF.

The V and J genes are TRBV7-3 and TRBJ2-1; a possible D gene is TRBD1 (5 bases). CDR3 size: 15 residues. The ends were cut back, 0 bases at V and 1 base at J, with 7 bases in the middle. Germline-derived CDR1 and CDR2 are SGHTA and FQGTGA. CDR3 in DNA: TGTGCCAGCAGCTTAACACGGACATCCTACAATGAGCAGTTCTTC. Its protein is CASSLTRTSYNEQFF.

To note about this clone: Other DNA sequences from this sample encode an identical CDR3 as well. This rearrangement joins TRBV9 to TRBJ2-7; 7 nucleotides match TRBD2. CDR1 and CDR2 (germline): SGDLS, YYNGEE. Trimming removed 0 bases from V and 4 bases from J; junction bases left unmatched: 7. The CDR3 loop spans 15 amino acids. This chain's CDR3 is CASSVGLAEGYEQYF. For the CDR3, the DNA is TGTGCCAGCAGCGTAGGTCTAGCGGAGGGTTACGAGCAGTACTTC. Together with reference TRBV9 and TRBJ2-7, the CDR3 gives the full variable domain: DSGVTQTPKHLITATGQRVTLRCSPRSGDLSVYWYQQSLDQGLQFLIQYYNGEERAKGNILERFSAQQFPDLHSELNLSSLELGDSALYFCASSVGLAEGYEQYFGPGTRLTVT.

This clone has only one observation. The CDR3 loop is CASSPLTGGVYF. The CDR3, as DNA: TGTGCCAGCAGTCCCTTAACAGGGGGCGTGTACTTC. This rearrangement joins TRBV27 to TRBJ2-7, with TRBD1 matching 9 bases. The CDR3 extends over 12 amino acids. V was clipped by 5 bases and J by 12 bases; unmatched bases: 8. Per germline, CDR1 MNHEY and CDR2 SMNVEV (reference sequence).

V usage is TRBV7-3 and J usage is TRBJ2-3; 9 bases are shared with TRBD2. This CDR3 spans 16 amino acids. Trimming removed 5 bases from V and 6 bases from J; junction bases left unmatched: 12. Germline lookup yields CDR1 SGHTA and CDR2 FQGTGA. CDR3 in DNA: TGTGCCAGCAGCCAAGGTCTAGCGGGAAGGACGGATACGCAGTATTTT. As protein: CASSQGLAGRTDTQYF.

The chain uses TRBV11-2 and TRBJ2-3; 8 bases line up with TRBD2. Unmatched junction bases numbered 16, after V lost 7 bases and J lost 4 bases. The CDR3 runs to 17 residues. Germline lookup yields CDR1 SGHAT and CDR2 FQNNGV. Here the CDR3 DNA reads TGTGCCAGCATCAACAGTCGGGCACTAGCGGTGGCAGATACGCAGTATTTT. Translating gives CASINSRALAVADTQYF.

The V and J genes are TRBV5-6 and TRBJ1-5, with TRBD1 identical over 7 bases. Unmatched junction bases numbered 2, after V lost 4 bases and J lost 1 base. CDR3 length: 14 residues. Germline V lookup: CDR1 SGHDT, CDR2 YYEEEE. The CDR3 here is CASSRTGSNQPQHF. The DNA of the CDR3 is TGTGCCAGCAGCAGGACAGGAAGCAATCAGCCCCAGCATTTT.

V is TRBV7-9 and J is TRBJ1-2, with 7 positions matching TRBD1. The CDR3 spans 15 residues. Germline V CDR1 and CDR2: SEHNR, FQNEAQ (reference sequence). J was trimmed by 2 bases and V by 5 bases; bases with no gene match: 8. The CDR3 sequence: CASSPPGQENYGYTF. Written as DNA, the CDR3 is TGTGCCAGCAGCCCGCCAGGACAGGAGAACTATGGCTACACCTTC.